The present entry profiles one T cell receptor (beta chain) with its context. CDR1 and CDR2 from the germline V gene are GTSNPN and SVGIG (reference sequence). The germline V and J ends were trimmed by 3 bases and 4 bases, with 12 bases remaining between them. The CDR3 sequence is 14 residues long. This sample was taken from a study of blood T cell repertoires in COVID-19. About the study: Nucleic acid was either cDNA or gDNA, and it came from T cells, B-cell-depleted T cells, or PBMCs.

Patients of the Seattle cohort, enrolled during active infection, were followed longitudinally. Clones were sequenced by immunoSEQ multiplex PCR, and TCRdb holds only the in-frame ones, with some missing. This sample has 300,000 to 350,000 clones; roughly 90% occur once, and the top ten carry less than 3.5%. The V call is TRBV30, the J call TRBJ1-4, with D possibly being TRBD1 (5 bases). The origin of this receptor is a young woman with COVID-19, enrolled during active disease. What was sequenced was peripheral blood. CDR3 amino acids: CAWRAREGNEKLFF. The DNA of the CDR3 is TGTGCCTGGAGGGCCAGGGAGGGTAATGAAAAACTGTTTTTT.